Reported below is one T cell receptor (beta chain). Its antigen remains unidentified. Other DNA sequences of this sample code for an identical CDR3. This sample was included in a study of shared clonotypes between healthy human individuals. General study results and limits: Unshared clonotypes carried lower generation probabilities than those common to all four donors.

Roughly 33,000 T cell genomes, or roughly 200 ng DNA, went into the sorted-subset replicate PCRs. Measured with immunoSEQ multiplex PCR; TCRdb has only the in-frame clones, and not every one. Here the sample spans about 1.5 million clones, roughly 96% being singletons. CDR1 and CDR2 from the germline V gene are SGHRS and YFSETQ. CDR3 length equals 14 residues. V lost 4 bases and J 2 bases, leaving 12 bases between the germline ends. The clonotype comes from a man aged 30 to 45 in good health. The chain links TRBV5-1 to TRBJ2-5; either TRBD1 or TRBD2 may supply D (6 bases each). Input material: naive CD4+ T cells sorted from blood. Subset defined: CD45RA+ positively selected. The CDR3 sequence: CASSPGGGQETQYF. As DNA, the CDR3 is TGCGCCAGCAGCCCCGGGGGCGGACAAGAGACCCAGTACTTC. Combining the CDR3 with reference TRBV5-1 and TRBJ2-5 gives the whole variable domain KAGVTQTPRYLIKTRGQQVTLSCSPISGHRSVSWYQQTPGQGLQFLFEYFSETQRNKGNFPGRFSGRQFSNSRSEMNVSTLELGDSALYLCASSPGGGQETQYFGPGTRLLVL.